What follows describes a single TCR beta chain. This clone was counted only a few times. Its antigen remains undetermined. Base qualities are missing; no much larger clone stands one base away. Reading from cysteine to phenylalanine, the CDR3 counts 17 amino acids. Just the 51-base CDR3 DNA is kept, in frame starting at base 1. Between the V and J ends, shortened by 1 base and 0 bases respectively, the junction contains 13 bases. The germline V gene gives CDR1 as MGHRA and CDR2 as YSYEKL. The cohort consisted of 600 to 700 healthy bone marrow donors. Cohort members were all nominally healthy when sampled, although unrecorded immune exposures were likely present. The donor tested CMV seronegative and was one of the 352 seronegative cohort members. A peripheral blood sample was collected from each donor, and TCR beta sequencing was performed on peripheral blood mononuclear cells. The Qiagen DNeasy Blood Extraction Kit was used to extract genomic DNA from the blood cell samples.

These data belong to a study of cytomegalovirus exposure and HLA in healthy donors (TCRdb year 2017). Some background on the complete study: An earlier analysis of several hundred of the donors reported about 300 Gb of sequence data and 117 million unique TCR beta sequences obtained from about 200 million T cells. An early release covering just under 650 HLA-typed donors comprised roughly 300 gigabases of sequencing data and tens of millions of unique TCR sequences. Of the 398 genotyped donors, about 84% fell in the genetic ancestry cluster associated with self-reported Caucasian donors. The study aimed to test whether cataloging public T cell receptors could reveal signatures of past pathogen exposure. The study profiled the T cell repertoires of hundreds of subjects by immunosequencing and related them to cytomegalovirus serostatus. A separate validation cohort of 100 to 150 different subjects was used in addition to the approximately 700-subject first cohort. To predict cytomegalovirus infection status, the study brought together high-throughput TCR immunosequencing, statistical association of individual TCRs with disease status, and machine learning. To study patterns of TCR occurrence, a later analysis re-analyzed previously published TCR beta repertoires from 600 to 750 donors and added high-resolution HLA genotyping. Rather than using new phenotypic data, the later analysis identified candidate immune exposures from TCR beta sequences and from how often those sequences occurred across donors. An earlier analysis of 587 of the donors used high-throughput TCR beta sequencing to judge whether each TCR beta V gene segment behaved as functional or pseudogenic. Donor age, sex, ethnicity and CMV serostatus were compiled alongside the repertoire data. A later genetic analysis took genome-wide SNP genotypes for about 65% of the 666 donors and used that subset as a discovery cohort. Every repertoire in the discovery cohort had been generated on one and the same sequencing platform. HLA typing covered class I and class II loci at four-digit resolution. The number of donors typed differed by locus, with roughly 629-640 for A, B, C, DRB1 and DQB1, roughly 520 for DQA1, about 610 for DPA1, and around 450 for DPB1. Roughly five DR-DQ haplotypes were handled as single units for association and clustering, since linkage in the cohort was strong. Across some 400 genotyped donors of the cohort, an average of about 240,000 unique TCR beta nucleotide sequences per donor were sequenced, and 15% to 20% of those sequences were non-productive.

The library was obtained by the immunoSEQ multiplex PCR assay. The multiplex PCR relied on a mix of 60 forward primers for TCR Vbeta segments and 13 reverse primers for TCR Jbeta segments. A multiplex PCR assay on genomic DNA amplified the CDR3 region of rearranged TCR beta genes. The amplified TCR beta libraries were sequenced on the Illumina HiSeq System as 87-base-pair reads. On the study's bioinformatics: A later analysis counted some 80 million unique TCR beta chains across the 550 to 750 repertoires, and some 11 million of these chains were shared by at least two donors. A nearest-neighbor algorithm error-corrected the raw reads and collapsed the reads into unique sequences, merging closely related sequences to remove PCR and sequencing errors. Alignment of CDR3 sequences to IMGT reference sequences was used to assign V, D and J gene segments. Each retained sequence needed at least a six-nucleotide match to both a V gene segment and a J gene segment. Rearrangements were classified as productive when the CDR3 lacked stop codons and remained in frame with V and J, and all other rearrangements were classified as non-productive. CDR3 was defined by IMGT convention, running from the second conserved V-encoded cysteine to the conserved J-encoded phenylalanine. In an earlier analysis of 587 of the donors, sequences lacking an unambiguous match to a single V gene segment were excluded. In an earlier analysis of 587 of the donors, V segments were called functional above 56.7% productive rearrangements and were called segregating when the between-donor standard deviation exceeded 5%. A statistical classification framework was built to diagnose cytomegalovirus status from the catalog of TCR beta chain sequences. In a later analysis, V and J genes were assigned by comparing TCR nucleotide sequences against IMGT/GENE-DB human TR gene sequences. In a later analysis, CDR3 sequences and most-parsimonious VDJ recombination scenarios were assigned using the TCRdist pipeline. In a later analysis, each TCR beta chain was defined by its CDR3 amino acid sequence together with its V-gene family, and reads without a unique V-gene family were excluded. As a way to deal with suspected cross-contamination and a sequencing artifact, a later analysis dropped roughly 620 nucleotide sequences that were highly shared and had low generation probability. In a later analysis, a clonal expansion index for each public chain was calculated from normalized within-repertoire ranks of inferred template counts. Generation probabilities in a later analysis came from a VDJ recombination model fitted to out-of-frame rearrangements, and those results were checked against IGoR. Hypergeometric tests were used in a later analysis to score TCR-TCR, TCR-HLA and TCR-CMV co-occurrence, with a repertoire-size bias correction applied to the TCR pairs. A later analysis estimated false discovery rates by permuting HLA or CMV assignments 20 times. A later analysis grouped co-occurring TCRs with DBSCAN, adding TCRdist sequence similarity when clustering within HLA-allele-positive subsets. Co-occurrence clustering excluded repertoires with fewer than 30,000 or more than 120,000 public chains, plus five with anomalous nucleotide sharing. TCRdb's version of the immuneACCESS table is confined to in-frame rearrangements and falls short of the full clone set. An unresolved V gene accounts for under half of the shortfall where checked; the remainder is of unknown origin. That table supplies the V and J calls and clone size; D and trimming were determined from the DNA. This sample comprises tens of thousands of clones, around 82% of them detected only once. The top ten constitute 1.5% to 2% of the sample.

Here is what the overall study found, with its caveats: A later analysis reported that several top co-occurrence clusters appeared linked to parvovirus B19, influenza, CMV and Epstein-Barr virus. Assigning TCR associations to individual alleles was difficult when HLA alleles, especially DR and DQ, strongly co-occurred. CMV serostatus was the only immune exposure information available for the cohort. Because some donors lacked HLA typing at each locus, the association tests relied only on the typed subset. A further reported finding was that TCR beta sequences accurately predicted the HLA-A and HLA-B alleles for most subjects in the first cohort. A later analysis found that most CMV-associated TCR beta chains appeared HLA-restricted, with HLA associations seemingly driven largely by CMV exposure. In a later analysis, HLA-associated TCR beta chains showed more clonal expansion and lower generation probabilities than non-associated chains that were equally common. Compared with the roughly 600-donor mean, donors in an Asian-associated ancestry cluster had fewer N-insertions in productive TCRs, according to a later genetic analysis. An association between a missense DCLRE1C variant and V-gene and J-gene trimming of TCR beta chains was found in a later genetic analysis and replicated in an independent cohort. An earlier analysis of around 540 of the donors showed that most TCR beta V segments appeared in productive rearrangements either about 90% or about 30% of the time, which broadly matched IMGT annotations. Because the 87-base-pair reads could not distinguish some IMGT-functional V segments, including TRBV6-2 and TRBV6-3, those segments were excluded. A later analysis associated approximately 17,000 TCR beta sequences with specific HLA alleles at a false discovery rate of 0.05. A later analysis found that TCR association rates varied across HLA loci, with DRB1 alleles showing the most associated TCRs and HLA-C alleles the fewest. A cluster of highly shared sequence variants was judged likely to be a technical artifact of the sequencing pipeline. In this cohort, only TCR beta chains were sequenced, and detectable features were limited by the absence of alpha or paired-chain data. It was suggested by the authors that the approach could potentially be generalized to other disease states and immunological phenotypes. Correlated functional status among segregating V segments might reflect linkage disequilibrium, but an unknown experimental factor could not be ruled out. The presence/absence analyses assumed that sequencing depth was roughly uniform across donors, and that assumption may not be true. In vitro tests confirmed that a few of the cytomegalovirus-associated TCR beta chains recognize cytomegalovirus antigens. Cytomegalovirus status was reported to be diagnosed by the classifier with high specificity and sensitivity in both the original and validation cohorts. While some public TCRs were present in many individuals, most TCR sequences turned up only very rarely across donors. Because counts were too low, about 17 rarely observed V segments, including chromosome 9 orphons, were excluded from the earlier analysis of 587 of the donors. In the study, approximately 160 TCR beta chains were listed as associated with cytomegalovirus.

This receptor was taken from a man younger than 30 in good health and CMV-seronegative. The specimen was PBMCs. This chain joins TRBV4-1 to TRBJ1-3, with TRBD1 perhaps the D gene, on 6 matching bases. For the CDR3, the sequence is CASSQAIGQLSGNTIYF. The nucleotides read TGCGCCAGCAGCCAAGCGATTGGACAGCTCTCTGGAAACACCATATATTTT.